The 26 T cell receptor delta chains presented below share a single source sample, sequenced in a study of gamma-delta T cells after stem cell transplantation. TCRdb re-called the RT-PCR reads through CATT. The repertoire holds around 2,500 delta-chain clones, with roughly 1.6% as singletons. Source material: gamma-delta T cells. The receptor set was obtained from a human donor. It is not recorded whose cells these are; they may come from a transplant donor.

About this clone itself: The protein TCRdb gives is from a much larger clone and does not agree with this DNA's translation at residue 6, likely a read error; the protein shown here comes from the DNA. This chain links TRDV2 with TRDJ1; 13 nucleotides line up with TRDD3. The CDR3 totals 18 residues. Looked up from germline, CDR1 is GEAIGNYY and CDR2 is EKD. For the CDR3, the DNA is TGTGCCTGTGACACCGTACTGGGGGATACGCGGGGCACCGATAAACCCATCTTT. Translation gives CACDTVLGDTRGTDKPIF.

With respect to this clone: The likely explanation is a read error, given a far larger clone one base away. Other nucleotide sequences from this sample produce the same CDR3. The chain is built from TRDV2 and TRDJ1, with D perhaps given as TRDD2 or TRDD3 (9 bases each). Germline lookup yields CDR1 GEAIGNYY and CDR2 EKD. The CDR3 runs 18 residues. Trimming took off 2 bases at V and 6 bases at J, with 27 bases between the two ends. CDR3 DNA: TGTGCCTGTGACAGCCTTCCTACTTCTGGGGGATCAGGGCATAAACTCATCTTT. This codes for CACDSLPTSGGSGHKLIF.

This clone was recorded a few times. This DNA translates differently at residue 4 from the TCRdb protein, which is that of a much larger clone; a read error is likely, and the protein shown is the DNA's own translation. CDR3 amino acids: CACGPVLGDTPLYTDKLIF. The CDR3 bases are TGTGCCTGTGGCCCAGTACTGGGGGATACGCCTTTGTACACCGATAAACTCATCTTT. V and J are TRDV2 and TRDJ1; 13 nucleotides line up with TRDD3. This CDR3 contains 19 residues. Germline loops: CDR1 GEAIGNYY, CDR2 EKD. Unmatched junction bases numbered 14, after V lost 5 bases and J lost 0 bases.

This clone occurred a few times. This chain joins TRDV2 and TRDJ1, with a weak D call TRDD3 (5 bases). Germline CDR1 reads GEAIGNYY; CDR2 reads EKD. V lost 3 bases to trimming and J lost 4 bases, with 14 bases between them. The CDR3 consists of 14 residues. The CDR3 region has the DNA TGTGCCTGTGACCCCGCGGGATCCCGCGATAAACTCATCTTT. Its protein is CACDPAGSRDKLIF.

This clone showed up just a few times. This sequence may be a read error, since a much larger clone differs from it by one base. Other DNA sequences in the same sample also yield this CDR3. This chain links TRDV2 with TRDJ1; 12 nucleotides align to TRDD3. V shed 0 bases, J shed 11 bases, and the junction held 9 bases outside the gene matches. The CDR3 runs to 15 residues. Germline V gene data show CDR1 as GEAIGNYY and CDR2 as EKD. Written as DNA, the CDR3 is TGTGCCTGTGACACCGTGGGTACTGGGGGATACAAGCTCATCTTT. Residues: CACDTVGTGGYKLIF.

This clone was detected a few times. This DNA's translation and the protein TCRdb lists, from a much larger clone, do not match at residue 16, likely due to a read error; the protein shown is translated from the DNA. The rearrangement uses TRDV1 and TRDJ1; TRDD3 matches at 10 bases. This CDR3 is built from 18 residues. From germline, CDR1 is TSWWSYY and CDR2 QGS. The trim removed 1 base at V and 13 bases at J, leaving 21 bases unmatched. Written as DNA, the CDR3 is TGTGCTCTTGGGGAACCAGGCCCCTGTACTGGGGGATGTGGGAGACCCATCTTT. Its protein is CALGEPGPCTGGCGRPIF.

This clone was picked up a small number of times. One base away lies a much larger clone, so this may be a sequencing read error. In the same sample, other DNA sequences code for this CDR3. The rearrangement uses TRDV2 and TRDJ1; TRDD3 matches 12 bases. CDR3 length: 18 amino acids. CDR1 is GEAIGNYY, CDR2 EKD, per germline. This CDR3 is CACDTVLGDTRTTDKLIF. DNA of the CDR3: TGTGCCTGTGACACCGTGCTGGGGGATACGCGGACCACCGACAAACTCATCTTT.

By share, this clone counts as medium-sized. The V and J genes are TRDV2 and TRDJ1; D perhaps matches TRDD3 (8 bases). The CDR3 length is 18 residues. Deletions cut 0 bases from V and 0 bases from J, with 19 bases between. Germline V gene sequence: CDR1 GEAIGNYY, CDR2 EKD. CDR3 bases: TGTGCCTGTGACACCCCCTTCCTTGGGGGATCCTACACCGATAAACTCATCTTT. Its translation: CACDTPFLGGSYTDKLIF.

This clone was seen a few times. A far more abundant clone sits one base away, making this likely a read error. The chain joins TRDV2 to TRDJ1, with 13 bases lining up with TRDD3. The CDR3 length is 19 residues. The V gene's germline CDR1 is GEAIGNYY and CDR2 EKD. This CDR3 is CACDTIGPLGDTRTDKLTF. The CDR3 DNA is TGTGCCTGTGACACCATAGGGCCACTGGGGGATACGAGAACCGATAAACTCACCTTT.

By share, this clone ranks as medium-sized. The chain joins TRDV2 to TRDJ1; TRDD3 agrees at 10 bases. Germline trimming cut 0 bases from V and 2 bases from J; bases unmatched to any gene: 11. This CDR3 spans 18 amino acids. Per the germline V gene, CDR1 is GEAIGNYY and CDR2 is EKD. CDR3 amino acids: CACDTWSVLGDGTDKLIF. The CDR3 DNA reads TGTGCCTGTGACACCTGGTCCGTACTGGGGGATGGAACCGATAAACTCATCTTT.

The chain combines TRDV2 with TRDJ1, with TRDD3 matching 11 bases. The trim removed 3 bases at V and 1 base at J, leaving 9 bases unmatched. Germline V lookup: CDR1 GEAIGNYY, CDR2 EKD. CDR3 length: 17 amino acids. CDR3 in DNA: TGTGCCTGTGACGCCCTACTGGGGGATAGGTGCACCGATAAACTCATCTTT. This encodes CACDALLGDRCTDKLIF.

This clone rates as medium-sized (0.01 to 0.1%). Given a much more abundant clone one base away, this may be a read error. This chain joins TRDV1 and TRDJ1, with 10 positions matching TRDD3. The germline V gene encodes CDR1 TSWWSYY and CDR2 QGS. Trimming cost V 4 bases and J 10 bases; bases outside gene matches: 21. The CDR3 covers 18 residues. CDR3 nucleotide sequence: TGTGCTCTTGGGGGACCAGGCCCCTGTACTGGGGGATGTGGGAGACTCATCTTT. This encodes CALGGPGPCTGGCGRLIF.

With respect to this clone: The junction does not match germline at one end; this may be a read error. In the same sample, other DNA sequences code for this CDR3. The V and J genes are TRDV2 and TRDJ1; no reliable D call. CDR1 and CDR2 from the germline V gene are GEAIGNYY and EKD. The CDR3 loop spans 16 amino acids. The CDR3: CACDVLGEFNTDKLIF. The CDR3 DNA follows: TGTGCCTGTGACGTTTTAGGAGAATTCAACACTGATAAACTCATCTTT.

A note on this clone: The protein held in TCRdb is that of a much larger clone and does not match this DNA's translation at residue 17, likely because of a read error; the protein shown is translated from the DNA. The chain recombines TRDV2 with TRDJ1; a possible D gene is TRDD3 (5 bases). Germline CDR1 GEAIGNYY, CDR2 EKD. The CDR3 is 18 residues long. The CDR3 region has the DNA TGTGCCTGTGACACCGTGCCTAGTGGGGTTCCATTCACCGATAAACTCACCTTT. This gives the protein CACDTVPSGVPFTDKLTF.

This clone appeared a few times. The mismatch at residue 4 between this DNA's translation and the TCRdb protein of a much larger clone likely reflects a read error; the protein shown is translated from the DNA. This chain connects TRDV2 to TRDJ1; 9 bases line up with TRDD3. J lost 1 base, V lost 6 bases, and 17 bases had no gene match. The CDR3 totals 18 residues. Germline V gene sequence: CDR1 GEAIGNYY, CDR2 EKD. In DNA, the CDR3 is TGTGCCTGTAATCGTTTGGGGGGGGATACCCCCGTCACCGATAAACTCATCTTT. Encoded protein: CACNRLGGDTPVTDKLIF.

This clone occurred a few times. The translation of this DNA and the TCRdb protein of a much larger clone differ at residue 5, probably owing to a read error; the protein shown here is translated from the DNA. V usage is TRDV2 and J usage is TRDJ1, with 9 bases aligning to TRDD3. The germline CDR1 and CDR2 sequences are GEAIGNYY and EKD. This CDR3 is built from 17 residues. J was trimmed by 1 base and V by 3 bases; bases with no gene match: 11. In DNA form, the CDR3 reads TGTGCCTGTGACTCCTTACGGACTGGGGGACGCACCGATAAACTCATCTTT. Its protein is CACDSLRTGGRTDKLIF.

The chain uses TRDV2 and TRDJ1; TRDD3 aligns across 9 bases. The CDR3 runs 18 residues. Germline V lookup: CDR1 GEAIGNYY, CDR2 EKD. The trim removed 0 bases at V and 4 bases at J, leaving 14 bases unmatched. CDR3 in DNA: TGTGCCTGTGACACCTTGGGGGATATGCCGTGGGGCTACGATAAACTCATCTTT. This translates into CACDTLGDMPWGYDKLIF.

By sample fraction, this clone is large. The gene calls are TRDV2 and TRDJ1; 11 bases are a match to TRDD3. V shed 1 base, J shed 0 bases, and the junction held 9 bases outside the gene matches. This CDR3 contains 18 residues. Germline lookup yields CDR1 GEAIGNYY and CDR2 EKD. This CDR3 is CACDTILGDRGYTDKLIF. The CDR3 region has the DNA TGTGCCTGTGACACGATACTGGGGGATAGAGGGTACACCGATAAACTCATCTTT.

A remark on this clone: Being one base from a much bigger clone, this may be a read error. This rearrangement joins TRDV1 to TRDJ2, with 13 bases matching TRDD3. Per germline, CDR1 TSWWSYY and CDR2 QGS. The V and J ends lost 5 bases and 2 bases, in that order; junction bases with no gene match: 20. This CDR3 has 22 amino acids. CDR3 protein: CALGNLFWTGGYAKSLTAQLFF. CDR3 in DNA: TGTGCTCTTGGGAACCTCTTCTGGACTGGGGGATACGCCAAGTCCTTGACAGCACAACTCTTCTTT.

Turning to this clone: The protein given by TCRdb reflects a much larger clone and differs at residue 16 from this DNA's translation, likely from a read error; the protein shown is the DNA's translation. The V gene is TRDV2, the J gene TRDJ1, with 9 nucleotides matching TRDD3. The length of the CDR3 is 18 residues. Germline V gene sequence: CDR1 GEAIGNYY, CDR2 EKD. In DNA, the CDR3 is TGTGCCTGTGACACCTTACTGGGGGAGAATAAGTACACCGATAAACGCATCTTT. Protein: CACDTLLGENKYTDKRIF.

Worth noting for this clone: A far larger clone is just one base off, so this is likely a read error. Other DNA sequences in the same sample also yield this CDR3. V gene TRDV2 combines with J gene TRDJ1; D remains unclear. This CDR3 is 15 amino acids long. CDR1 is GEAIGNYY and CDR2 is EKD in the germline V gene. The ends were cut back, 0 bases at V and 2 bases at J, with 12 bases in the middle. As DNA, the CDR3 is TGTGCCTGTGACACCGTATCTGGAACAACCGATAAACTCATCTTT. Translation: CACDTVSGTTDKLIF.

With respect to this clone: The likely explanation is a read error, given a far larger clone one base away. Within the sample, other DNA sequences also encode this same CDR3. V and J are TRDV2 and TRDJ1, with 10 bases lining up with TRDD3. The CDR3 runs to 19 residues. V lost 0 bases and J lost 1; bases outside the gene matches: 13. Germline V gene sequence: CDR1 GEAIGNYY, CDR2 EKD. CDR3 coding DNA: TGTGCCTGTGACACCGTCGACTACGGGGGATACGCGGGCACCGATAAACTCATCTTT. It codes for CACDTVDYGGYAGTDKLIF.

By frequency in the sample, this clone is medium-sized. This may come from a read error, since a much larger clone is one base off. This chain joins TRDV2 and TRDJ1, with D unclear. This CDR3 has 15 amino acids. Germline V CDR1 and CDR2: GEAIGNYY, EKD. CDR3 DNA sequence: TGTGCCCGTGACACCGTCTCCCTCCACACCGATAAACTCATCTTT. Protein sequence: CARDTVSLHTDKLIF.

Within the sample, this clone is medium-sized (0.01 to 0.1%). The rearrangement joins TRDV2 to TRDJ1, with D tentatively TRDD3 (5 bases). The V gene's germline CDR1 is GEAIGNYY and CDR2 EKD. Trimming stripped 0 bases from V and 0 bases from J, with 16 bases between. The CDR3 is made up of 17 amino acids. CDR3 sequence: CACDTAWDPLYTDKLIF. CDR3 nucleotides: TGTGCCTGTGACACCGCCTGGGATCCTCTTTACACCGATAAACTCATCTTT.

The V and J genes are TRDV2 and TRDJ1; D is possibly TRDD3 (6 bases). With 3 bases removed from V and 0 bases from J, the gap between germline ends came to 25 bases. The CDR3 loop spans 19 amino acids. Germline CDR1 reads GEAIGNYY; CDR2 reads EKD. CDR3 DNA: TGTGCCTGTGACCTTGTCGTTGGGGGGGGACAGACGTACACCGATAAACTCATCTTT. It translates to CACDLVVGGGQTYTDKLIF.

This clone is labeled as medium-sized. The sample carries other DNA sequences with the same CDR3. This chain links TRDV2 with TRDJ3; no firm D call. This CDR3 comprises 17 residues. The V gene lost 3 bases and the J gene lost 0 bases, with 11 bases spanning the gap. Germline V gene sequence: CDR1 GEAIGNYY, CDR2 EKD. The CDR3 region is CACDSTESSWDTRQMFF. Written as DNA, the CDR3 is TGTGCCTGTGACTCGACGGAGAGCTCCTGGGACACCCGACAGATGTTTTTC.